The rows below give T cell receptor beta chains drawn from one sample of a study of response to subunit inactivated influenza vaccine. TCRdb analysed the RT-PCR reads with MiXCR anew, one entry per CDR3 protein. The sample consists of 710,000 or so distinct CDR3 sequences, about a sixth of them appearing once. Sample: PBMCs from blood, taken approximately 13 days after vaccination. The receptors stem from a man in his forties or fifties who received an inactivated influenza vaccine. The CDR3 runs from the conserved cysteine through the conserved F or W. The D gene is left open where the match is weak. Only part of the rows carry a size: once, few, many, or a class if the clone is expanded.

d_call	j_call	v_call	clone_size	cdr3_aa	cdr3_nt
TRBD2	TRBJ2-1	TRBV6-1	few	CASGSGSGYNEQFF	TGTGCCAGCGGCAGCGGGAGTGGGTACAATGAGCAGTTCTTC
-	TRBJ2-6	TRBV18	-	CASSPQAGGTTGANVLTF	TGTGCCAGCTCACCACAGGCAGGCGGGACCACTGGGGCCAACGTCCTGACTTTC
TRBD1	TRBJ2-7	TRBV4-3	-	CASSQVIGTGTYEQYF	TGCGCCAGCAGCCAAGTTATAGGGACAGGGACCTACGAGCAGTACTTC
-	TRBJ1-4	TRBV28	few	CASSNGGPNEKLFF	TGTGCCAGCAGCAACGGGGGACCTAATGAAAAACTGTTTTTT
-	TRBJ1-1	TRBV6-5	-	CASSYANMNTEAFF	TGTGCCAGCAGTTACGCCAACATGAACACTGAAGCTTTCTTT
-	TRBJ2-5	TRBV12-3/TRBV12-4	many	CASSLQGETQYF	TGTGCCAGCAGTTTACAAGGAGAGACCCAGTACTTC
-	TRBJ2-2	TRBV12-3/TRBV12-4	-	CASSLLVLGTGELFF	TGTGCCAGCAGTTTACTTGTCCTAGGGACCGGGGAGCTGTTTTTT
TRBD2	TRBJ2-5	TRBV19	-	CASSIGTSGGSMETQYF	TGTGCCAGTAGTATCGGGACTAGCGGGGGGTCGATGGAGACCCAGTACTTC
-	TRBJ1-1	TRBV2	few	CASSVQTGPNTEAFF	TGTGCCAGCAGTGTCCAGACAGGCCCGAACACTGAAGCTTTCTTT
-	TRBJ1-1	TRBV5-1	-	CASSSGVVEAFF	TGCGCCAGCAGCTCAGGGGTCGTAGAAGCTTTCTTT
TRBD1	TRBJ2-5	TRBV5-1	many	CASSLRTGGSETQYF	TGCGCCAGCAGCTTGCGGACAGGGGGTTCTGAGACCCAGTACTTC
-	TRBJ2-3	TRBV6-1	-	CASSPLSAGASDTQYF	TGTGCCAGCAGCCCGTTGAGCGCGGGGGCATCAGATACGCAGTATTTT
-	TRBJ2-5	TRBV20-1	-	CSASLGGVQETQYF	TGCAGCGCGTCACTAGGCGGGGTCCAAGAGACCCAGTACTTC
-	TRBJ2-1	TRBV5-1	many	CASSLEVVYNEQFF	TGCGCCAGCAGCTTGGAGGTGGTTTACAATGAGCAGTTCTTC
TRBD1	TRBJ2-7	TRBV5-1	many	CASSLGTGPRIYEQYF	TGCGCCAGCAGCTTGGGGACAGGGCCGAGGATATACGAGCAGTACTTC
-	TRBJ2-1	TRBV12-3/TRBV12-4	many	CASRSTLIDNEQFF	TGTGCCAGCAGGTCGACACTAATTGACAATGAGCAGTTCTTC
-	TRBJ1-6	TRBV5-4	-	CASSSGITQSPLHF	TGTGCCAGCAGCTCTGGAATAACCCAATCACCCCTCCACTTT
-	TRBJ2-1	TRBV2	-	CASSEPLIVHNEQFF	TGTGCCAGCAGTGAACCACTAATTGTACACAATGAGCAGTTCTTC
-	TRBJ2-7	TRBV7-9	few	CASSPVTYEQYF	TGTGCCAGCAGCCCCGTTACCTACGAGCAGTACTTC